Following are 17 T cell receptor beta chains from one sample sequenced in a study of OX40 agonist ivuxolimab in advanced cancers. TCRdb keeps only in-frame clones here, not all; method: immunoSEQ multiplex PCR. The sample has around 110,000 clones; 90% to 95% are singletons. Sequenced material: CD4+ or CD8+ T cells sorted from blood, taken in a trial of the OX40 agonist ivuxolimab. The origin of the receptors is an adult with an advanced solid tumor such as melanoma, head and neck, liver or kidney cancer.

The rearrangement joins TRBV12-5 to TRBJ2-1; 7 positions match TRBD2. Germline CDR1 is LGHNT and CDR2 is FRNRAP. V lost 0 bases to trimming and J lost 0 bases; unmatched junction nucleotides: 2. The CDR3 sequence is 16 residues long. The CDR3 nucleotides read TGTGCTAGTGGTTTGGTAGGCGGGAGCTCCTACAATGAGCAGTTCTTC. It encodes CASGLVGGSSYNEQFF.

The V and J genes are TRBV2 and TRBJ1-2; D remains ambiguous. CDR1 and CDR2 from the germline V gene are SNHLY and FYNNEI. V was pared by 7 bases and J by 8 bases, with 17 bases between. The CDR3 contains 13 residues. The DNA for the CDR3 is TGTGCCAGCAATCCCCTACGGAGCAGAGGCTACACCTTC. It yields the protein CASNPLRSRGYTF.

The V and J genes are TRBV7-3 and TRBJ2-1; 16 nucleotides line up with TRBD2. The CDR3 length is 18 residues. The ends lost 5 bases at V and 5 bases at J; junction bases unmatched: 9. Per the germline V gene, CDR1 is SGHTA and CDR2 is FQGTGA. CDR3 residues: CASSLDGTSGRANNEQFF. The CDR3 DNA follows: TGTGCCAGCAGCCTGGACGGGACTAGCGGGAGGGCGAACAATGAGCAGTTCTTC. Together with reference TRBV7-3 and TRBJ2-1, the CDR3 gives the full variable domain: GAGVSQTPSNKVTEKGKYVELRCDPISGHTALYWYRQSLGQGPEFLIYFQGTGAADDSGLPNDRFFAVRPEGSVSTLKIQRTERGDSAVYLCASSLDGTSGRANNEQFFGPGTRLTVL.

The genes are TRBV10-3 and TRBJ2-7, with D perhaps matching TRBD2 (6 bases). Looked up from germline, CDR1 is ENHRY and CDR2 is SYGVKD. V lost 6 bases and J 6 bases, leaving 24 bases between the germline ends. This CDR3 region has 16 residues. CDR3 sequence (DNA): TGTGCCATCAGCCCTAATAAGGCGGGGAGAACGAGCGAGCAGTACTTC. Its translation: CAISPNKAGRTSEQYF.

The chain recombines TRBV6-1 with TRBJ2-7; perhaps TRBD2 as D (6 bases). Germline values: CDR1 MNHNS, CDR2 SASEGT. CDR3 length: 15 residues. The V and J ends lost 1 base and 5 bases respectively, with 15 bases between them. This CDR3 is CASSEVPGDANEQYF. CDR3 in DNA: TGTGCCAGCAGTGAAGTGCCGGGAGACGCGAACGAGCAGTACTTC.

This clone was counted a few times. The CDR3 reads CASSLAQGSGYTF. The CDR3 coding sequence is TGTGCCAGCAGCTTGGCGCAGGGGTCTGGCTACACCTTC. The V and J genes are TRBV5-6 and TRBJ1-2; tentative D call: TRBD1 (6 bases). CDR1 and CDR2 from the germline V gene are SGHDT and YYEEEE. Trimming stripped 0 bases from V and 7 bases from J, with 10 bases between. The CDR3 covers 13 residues.

The gene calls are TRBV5-8 and TRBJ2-1; perhaps TRBD2 as D (6 bases). Germline-derived CDR1 and CDR2 are SGHTS and YDEGEE. The CDR3 has 15 amino acids. The V end was cut by 4 bases, the J end by 2 bases, with 13 bases between. Here the CDR3 reads CASSPEGGPYNEQFF. The CDR3, as DNA: TGTGCCAGCAGCCCGGAGGGCGGCCCCTACAATGAGCAGTTCTTC.

J is TRBJ1-2 and V is TRBV30; D might be TRBD1 (6 bases). Trimming removed 5 bases at V and 3 bases at J, with 16 bases between. This CDR3 comprises 14 residues. The germline V gene encodes CDR1 GTSNPN and CDR2 SVGIG (reference sequence). The CDR3 loop is CAWSPGEGDYGYTF. CDR3 nucleotides: TGTGCCTGGTCTCCAGGGGAGGGTGACTATGGCTACACCTTC.

V is TRBV11-2 and J is TRBJ1-3; TRBD1 might be the D (6 bases). Germline V gene data show CDR1 as SGHAT and CDR2 as FQNNGV. V lost 4 bases and J 4 bases, leaving 17 bases between the germline ends. The CDR3 consists of 16 residues. Written as DNA, the CDR3 is TGTGCCAGCAGCTCCCGGGGACAAACCCGCGGAAACACCATATATTTT. It translates to CASSSRGQTRGNTIYF.

The chain couples TRBV7-9 to TRBJ2-1; D unresolved. The CDR3 is made up of 12 amino acids. The V and J ends lost 5 bases and 5 bases respectively, with 7 bases between them. CDR1 is SEHNR, CDR2 FQNEAQ, per germline (reference sequence). CDR3 region: CASSPHNNEQFF. In DNA form, the CDR3 reads TGTGCCAGCAGCCCCCATAACAATGAGCAGTTCTTC.

The DNA for the CDR3 is TGTGCCAGTAGTATAGATTTTGGAGGGACGTGGAATGAGCAGTTCTTC. The encoded protein is CASSIDFGGTWNEQFF. This chain uses TRBV19 with TRBJ2-1; weak D call: TRBD2 (6 bases). This CDR3 spans 16 amino acids. Trimming took 0 bases from V and 7 from J, leaving 16 bases between them. The V gene's germline CDR1 is LNHDA and CDR2 SQIVND (reference sequence).

The rearrangement joins TRBV2 to TRBJ2-7; the match to TRBD1 covers 8 bases. Germline CDR1 SNHLY, CDR2 FYNNEI. V shed 5 bases and J 3 bases; nucleotides not matched to a gene: 6. The CDR3 has 14 residues. CDR3 nucleotides: TGTGCCAGCAGTTCACAGGGGGTGGGCTACGAGCAGTACTTC. It encodes CASSSQGVGYEQYF.

The V gene is TRBV11-2, the J gene TRBJ1-6, with D unclear. Germline V gives CDR1 SGHAT, CDR2 FQNNGV. With 5 bases removed from V and 6 bases from J, the gap between germline ends came to 17 bases. CDR3 size: 16 residues. The CDR3 reads CASSPTQLLANSPLHF. As DNA, the CDR3 is TGTGCCAGCAGCCCTACCCAGCTCTTGGCTAATTCACCCCTCCACTTT.

The rearrangement links TRBV19 to TRBJ2-2; TRBD1 is a possible D gene (5 bases). V lost 8 bases and J lost 2, with 9 bases in between. Germline V lookup: CDR1 LNHDA, CDR2 SQIVND (reference sequence). The CDR3 is 13 amino acids. This CDR3 reads CASGAENTGELFF. The DNA for the CDR3 is TGTGCCAGTGGGGCAGAAAACACCGGGGAGCTGTTTTTT.

The chain combines TRBV6-1 with TRBJ2-7; D is undetermined. In germline, CDR1 is MNHNS, CDR2 SASEGT. CDR3 length equals 12 residues. Trimming shortened V by 6 bases and J by 3 bases, and 9 bases separated the two germline ends. CDR3: CASSLGIYEQYF. CDR3 DNA: TGTGCCAGCAGCCTGGGGATCTACGAGCAGTACTTC.

The gene calls are TRBV11-3 and TRBJ1-3, with D possibly being TRBD1 (6 bases). Germline lookup yields CDR1 SGHNT and CDR2 YENEEA. V lost 10 bases and J lost 1, with 17 bases in between. This CDR3 has 15 residues. CDR3 nucleotides: TGTGCCACCCATCACAGGGACCTATCTGGAAACACCATATATTTT. Translating gives CATHHRDLSGNTIYF. Using reference TRBV11-3 and TRBJ1-3 for the parts outside the CDR3, the full variable domain is EAGVVQSPRYKIIEKKQPVAFWCNPISGHNTLYWYLQNLGQGPELLIRYENEEAVDDSQLPKDRFSAERLKGVDSTLKIQPAELGDSAVYLCATHHRDLSGNTIYFGEGSWLTVV.

This clone was detected once. The gene calls are TRBV9 and TRBJ2-3; 7 bases fit TRBD2. The trim removed 2 bases at V and 3 bases at J, leaving 9 bases unmatched. Germline assignment: CDR1 SGDLS and CDR2 YYNGEE. This CDR3 is 16 amino acids long. CDR3 loop: CASSVGPGRETDTQYF. The CDR3 DNA follows: TGTGCCAGCAGCGTGGGACCAGGGAGGGAGACAGATACGCAGTATTTT.